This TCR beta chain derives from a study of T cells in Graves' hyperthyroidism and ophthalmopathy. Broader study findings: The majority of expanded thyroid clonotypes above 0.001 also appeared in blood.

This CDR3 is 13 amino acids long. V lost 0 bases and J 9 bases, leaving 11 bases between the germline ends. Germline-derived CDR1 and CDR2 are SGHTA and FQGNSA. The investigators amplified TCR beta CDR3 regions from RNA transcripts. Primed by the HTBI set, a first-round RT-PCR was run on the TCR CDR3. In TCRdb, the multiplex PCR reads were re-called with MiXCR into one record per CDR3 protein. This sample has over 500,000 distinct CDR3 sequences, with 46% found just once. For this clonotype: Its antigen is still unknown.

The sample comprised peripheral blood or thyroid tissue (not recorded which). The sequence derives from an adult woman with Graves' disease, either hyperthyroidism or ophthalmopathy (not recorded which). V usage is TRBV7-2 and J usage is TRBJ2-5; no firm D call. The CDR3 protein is CASSLAVGQPQYF. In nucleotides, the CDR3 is TGTGCCAGCAGCTTAGCGGTCGGTCAGCCCCAGTACTTC.